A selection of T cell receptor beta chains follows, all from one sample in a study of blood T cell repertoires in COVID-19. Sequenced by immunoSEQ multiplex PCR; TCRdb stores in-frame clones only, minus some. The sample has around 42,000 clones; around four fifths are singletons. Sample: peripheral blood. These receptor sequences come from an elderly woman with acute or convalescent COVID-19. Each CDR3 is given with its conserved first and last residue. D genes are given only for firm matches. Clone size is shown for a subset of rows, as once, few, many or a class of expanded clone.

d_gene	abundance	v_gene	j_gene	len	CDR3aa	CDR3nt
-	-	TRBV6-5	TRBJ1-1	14	CASSPTFRTTEAFF	TGTGCCAGCAGTCCAACATTCAGAACCACTGAAGCTTTCTTT
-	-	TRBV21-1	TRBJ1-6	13	CASAGLTFKSLHF	TGTGCCAGCGCCGGCCTGACTTTTAAATCCCTCCACTTT
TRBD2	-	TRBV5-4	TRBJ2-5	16	CAGSVAGGPDQETQYF	TGTGCCGGCTCAGTGGCGGGGGGGCCGGATCAAGAGACCCAGTACTTC
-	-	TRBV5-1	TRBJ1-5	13	CASSLGRNQPQHF	TGCGCCAGCAGCTTGGGGAGGAATCAGCCCCAGCATTTT
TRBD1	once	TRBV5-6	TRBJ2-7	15	CASSLGQGASYEQYF	TGTGCCAGCAGCCTAGGACAGGGGGCTTCCTACGAGCAGTACTTC
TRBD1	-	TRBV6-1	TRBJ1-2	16	CASSESLGQTPYGYTF	TGTGCCAGCAGTGAAAGTCTGGGACAGACCCCCTATGGCTACACCTTC
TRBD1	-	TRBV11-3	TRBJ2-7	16	CASSLDFATGGYEQYF	TGTGCCAGCAGCTTAGATTTCGCGACAGGGGGCTACGAGCAGTACTTC
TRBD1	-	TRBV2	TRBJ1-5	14	CATQPDRGNQPQHF	TGTGCCACCCAGCCTGACAGGGGCAATCAGCCCCAGCATTTT
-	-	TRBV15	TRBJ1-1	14	CATSARMPNTEAFF	TGTGCCACCAGCGCCAGGATGCCGAACACTGAAGCTTTCTTT
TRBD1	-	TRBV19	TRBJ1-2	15	CASRPTGTGGSGYTF	TGTGCCAGTAGACCAACCGGGACAGGGGGTTCTGGCTACACCTTC
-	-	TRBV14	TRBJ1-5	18	CASKGIEPLGALKQPQHF	TGTGCCAGCAAGGGGATTGAGCCACTGGGGGCGCTTAAACAGCCCCAGCATTTT
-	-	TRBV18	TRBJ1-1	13	CASSPPTGTEAFF	TGTGCCAGCTCACCTCCGACGGGCACTGAAGCTTTCTTT
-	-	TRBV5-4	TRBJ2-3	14	CASSFLGSTDTQYF	TGTGCCAGCAGCTTTCTAGGATCCACAGATACGCAGTATTTT
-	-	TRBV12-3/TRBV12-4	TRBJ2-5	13	CASRKSIGETQYF	TGTGCCAGCAGAAAATCCATCGGGGAGACCCAGTACTTC
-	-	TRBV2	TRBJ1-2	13	CASSVQDIYGYTF	TGTGCCAGCAGTGTACAGGACATCTATGGCTACACCTTC
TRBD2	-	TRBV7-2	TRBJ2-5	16	CASSLRTSGGRETQYF	TGTGCCAGCAGCCTCCGGACTAGCGGGGGCCGGGAGACCCAGTACTTC
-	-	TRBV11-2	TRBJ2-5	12	CASRSDQETQYF	TGTGCCAGCAGGTCAGACCAAGAGACCCAGTACTTC
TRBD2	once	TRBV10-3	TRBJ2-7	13	CAISGTSLYEQYF	TGTGCCATCAGTGGGACTAGTCTCTACGAGCAGTACTTC
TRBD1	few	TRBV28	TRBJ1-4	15	CASSPRTGHNEKLFF	TGTGCCAGCAGTCCCCGGACAGGGCATAATGAAAAACTGTTTTTT
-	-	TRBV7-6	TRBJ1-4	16	CASSKGQLATNEKLFF	TGTGCCAGCAGCAAGGGGCAGCTAGCAACTAATGAAAAACTGTTTTTT
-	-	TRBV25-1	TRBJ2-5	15	CASSPLGQDLGTQYF	TGTGCCAGCAGTCCCCTGGGGCAGGACCTAGGGACCCAGTACTTC
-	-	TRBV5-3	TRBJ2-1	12	CARSPPANEQFF	TGTGCCAGAAGCCCCCCAGCGAATGAGCAGTTCTTC
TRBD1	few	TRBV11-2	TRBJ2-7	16	CASSFAGQGIRPEQYF	TGTGCCAGCAGCTTTGCCGGACAGGGTATTAGACCCGAGCAGTACTTC
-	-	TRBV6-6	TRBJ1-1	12	CASSEGRAEAFF	TGTGCCAGCAGCGAGGGGAGGGCTGAAGCTTTCTTT
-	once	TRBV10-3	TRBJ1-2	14	CAISGGGPRSGYTF	TGTGCCATCAGTGGGGGGGGACCGAGGAGTGGCTACACCTTC
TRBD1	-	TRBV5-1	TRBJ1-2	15	CASSPGGQSNYGYTF	TGCGCCAGCAGCCCCGGGGGACAGAGCAACTATGGCTACACCTTC
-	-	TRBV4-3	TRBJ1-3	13	CASSPTGGNTIYF	TGCGCCAGCAGCCCGACAGGCGGAAACACCATATATTTT
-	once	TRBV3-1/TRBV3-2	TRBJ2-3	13	CASSQDRTDTQYF	TGTGCCAGCAGCCAAGACCGGACAGATACGCAGTATTTT
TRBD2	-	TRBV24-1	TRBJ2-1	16	CATSDTGTSGGNEQFF	TGTGCCACCAGTGATACCGGGACTAGCGGGGGCAATGAGCAGTTCTTC